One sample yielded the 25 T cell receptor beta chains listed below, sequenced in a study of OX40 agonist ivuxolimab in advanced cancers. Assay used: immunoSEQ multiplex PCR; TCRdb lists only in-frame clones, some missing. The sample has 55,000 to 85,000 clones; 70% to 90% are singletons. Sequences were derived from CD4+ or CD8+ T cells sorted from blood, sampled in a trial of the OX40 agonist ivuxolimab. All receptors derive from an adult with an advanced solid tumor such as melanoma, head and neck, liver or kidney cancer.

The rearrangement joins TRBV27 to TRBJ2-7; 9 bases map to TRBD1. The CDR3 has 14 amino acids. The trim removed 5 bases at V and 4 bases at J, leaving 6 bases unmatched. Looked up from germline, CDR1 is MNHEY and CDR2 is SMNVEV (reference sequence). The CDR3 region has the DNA TGTGCCAGCAGTCAACAGGGGGCCGGGTACGAGCAGTACTTC. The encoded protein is CASSQQGAGYEQYF.

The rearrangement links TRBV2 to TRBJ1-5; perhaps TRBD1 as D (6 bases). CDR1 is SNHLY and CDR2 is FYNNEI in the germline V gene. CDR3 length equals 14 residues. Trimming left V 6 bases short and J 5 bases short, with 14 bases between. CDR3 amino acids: CASSQGGGYQPQHF. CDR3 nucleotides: TGTGCCAGCAGCCAAGGGGGGGGCTATCAGCCCCAGCATTTT. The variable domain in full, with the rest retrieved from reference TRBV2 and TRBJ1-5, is EPEVTQTPSHQVTQMGQEVILRCVPISNHLYFYWYRQILGQKVEFLVSFYNNEISEKSEIFDDQFSVERPDGSNFTLKIRSTKLEDSAMYFCASSQGGGYQPQHFGDGTRLSIL.

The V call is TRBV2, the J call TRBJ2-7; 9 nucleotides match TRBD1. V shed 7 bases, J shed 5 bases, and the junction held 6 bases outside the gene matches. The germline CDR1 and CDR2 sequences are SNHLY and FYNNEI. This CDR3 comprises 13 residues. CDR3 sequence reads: CASKGQGTHEQYF. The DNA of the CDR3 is TGTGCCAGCAAGGGACAGGGCACCCACGAGCAGTACTTC.

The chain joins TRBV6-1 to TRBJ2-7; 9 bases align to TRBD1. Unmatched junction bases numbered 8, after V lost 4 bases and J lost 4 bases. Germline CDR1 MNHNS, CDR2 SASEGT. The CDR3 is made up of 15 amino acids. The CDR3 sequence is CASSGPTGGWYEQYF. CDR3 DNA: TGTGCCAGCAGTGGACCGACAGGGGGTTGGTACGAGCAGTACTTC.

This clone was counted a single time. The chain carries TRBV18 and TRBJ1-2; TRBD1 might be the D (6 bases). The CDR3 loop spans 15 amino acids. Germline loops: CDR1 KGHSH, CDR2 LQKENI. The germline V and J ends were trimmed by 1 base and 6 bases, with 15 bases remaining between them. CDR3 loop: CASSPQGHREDGYTF. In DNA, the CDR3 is TGTGCCAGCTCACCACAGGGACACAGGGAAGATGGCTACACCTTC.

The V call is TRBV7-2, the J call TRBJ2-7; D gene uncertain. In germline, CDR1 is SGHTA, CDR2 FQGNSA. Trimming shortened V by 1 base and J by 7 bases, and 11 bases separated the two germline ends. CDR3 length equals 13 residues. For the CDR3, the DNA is TGTGCCAGCAGCTTAGAGTTCAGTATAGAGCAGTACTTC. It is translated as CASSLEFSIEQYF.

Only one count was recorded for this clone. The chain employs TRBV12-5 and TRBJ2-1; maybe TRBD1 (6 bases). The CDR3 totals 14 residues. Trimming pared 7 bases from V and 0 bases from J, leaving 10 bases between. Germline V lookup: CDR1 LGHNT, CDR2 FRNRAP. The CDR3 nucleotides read TGTGCTAGTGTCCAGGGGTTCTCCTACAATGAGCAGTTCTTC. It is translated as CASVQGFSYNEQFF.

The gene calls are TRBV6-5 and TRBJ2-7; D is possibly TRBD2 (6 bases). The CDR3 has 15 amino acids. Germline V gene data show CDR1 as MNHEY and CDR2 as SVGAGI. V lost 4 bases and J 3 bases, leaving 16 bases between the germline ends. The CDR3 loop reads CASSLTRYGGYEQYF. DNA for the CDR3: TGTGCCAGCAGTTTGACTAGATATGGCGGCTACGAGCAGTACTTC.

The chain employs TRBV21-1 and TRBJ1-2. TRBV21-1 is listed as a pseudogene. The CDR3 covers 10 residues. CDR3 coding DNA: TGTGCCAGCAGCAAAGTAGGCTACACCTTC. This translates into CASSKVGYTF.

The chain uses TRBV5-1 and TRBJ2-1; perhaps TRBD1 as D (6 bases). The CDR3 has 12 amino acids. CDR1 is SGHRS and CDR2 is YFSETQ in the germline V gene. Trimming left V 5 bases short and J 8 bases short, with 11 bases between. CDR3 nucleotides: TGCGCCAGCAGTGAACAGGGACATGAGCAGTTCTTC. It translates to CASSEQGHEQFF.

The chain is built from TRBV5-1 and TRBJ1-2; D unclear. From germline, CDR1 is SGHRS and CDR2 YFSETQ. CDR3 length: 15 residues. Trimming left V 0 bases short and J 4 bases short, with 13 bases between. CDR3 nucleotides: TGCGCCAGCAGCTTGGATAGACCGACAATCTATGGCTACACCTTC. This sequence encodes CASSLDRPTIYGYTF.

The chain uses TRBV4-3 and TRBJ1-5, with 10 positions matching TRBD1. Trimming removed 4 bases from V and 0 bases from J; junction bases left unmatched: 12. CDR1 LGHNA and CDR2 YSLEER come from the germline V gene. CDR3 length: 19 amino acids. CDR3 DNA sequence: TGCGCCAGCAGCCGAACCGGGACAGGGGCGCGGGGTAGCAATCAGCCCCAGCATTTT. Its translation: CASSRTGTGARGSNQPQHF.

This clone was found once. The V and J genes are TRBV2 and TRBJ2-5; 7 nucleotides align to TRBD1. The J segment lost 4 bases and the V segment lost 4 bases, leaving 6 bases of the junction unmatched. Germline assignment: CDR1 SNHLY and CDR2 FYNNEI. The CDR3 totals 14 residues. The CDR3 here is CASSGQGARETQYF. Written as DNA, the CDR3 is TGTGCCAGCAGTGGACAGGGTGCGAGAGAGACCCAGTACTTC. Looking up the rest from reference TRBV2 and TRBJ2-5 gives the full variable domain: EPEVTQTPSHQVTQMGQEVILRCVPISNHLYFYWYRQILGQKVEFLVSFYNNEISEKSEIFDDQFSVERPDGSNFTLKIRSTKLEDSAMYFCASSGQGARETQYFGPGTRLLVL.

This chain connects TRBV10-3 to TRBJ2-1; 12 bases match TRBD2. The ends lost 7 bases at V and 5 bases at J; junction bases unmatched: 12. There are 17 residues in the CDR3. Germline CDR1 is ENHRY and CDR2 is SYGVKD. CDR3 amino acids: CAITKRTSGAGDNEQFF. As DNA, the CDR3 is TGTGCCATCACCAAAAGGACTAGCGGGGCCGGAGACAATGAGCAGTTCTTC.

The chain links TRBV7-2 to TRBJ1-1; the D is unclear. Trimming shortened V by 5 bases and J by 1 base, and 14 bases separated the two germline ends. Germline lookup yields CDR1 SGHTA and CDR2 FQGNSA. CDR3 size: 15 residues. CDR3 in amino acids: CASSPEPKPNTEAFF. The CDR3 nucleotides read TGTGCCAGCAGCCCCGAGCCTAAACCGAACACTGAAGCTTTCTTT.

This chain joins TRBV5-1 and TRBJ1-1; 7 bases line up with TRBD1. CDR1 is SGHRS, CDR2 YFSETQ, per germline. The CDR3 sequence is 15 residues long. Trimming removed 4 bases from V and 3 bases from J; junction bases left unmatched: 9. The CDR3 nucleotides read TGCGCCAGCAGCGTTACAGGGGTTGGGGACACTGAAGCTTTCTTT. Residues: CASSVTGVGDTEAFF.

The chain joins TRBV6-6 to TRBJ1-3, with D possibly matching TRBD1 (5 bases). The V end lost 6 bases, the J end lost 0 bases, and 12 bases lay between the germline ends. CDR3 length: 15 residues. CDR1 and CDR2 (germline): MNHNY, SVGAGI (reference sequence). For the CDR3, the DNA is TGTGCCAGCAGGGGACCGGGGGGCTCTGGAAACACCATATATTTT. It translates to CASRGPGGSGNTIYF.

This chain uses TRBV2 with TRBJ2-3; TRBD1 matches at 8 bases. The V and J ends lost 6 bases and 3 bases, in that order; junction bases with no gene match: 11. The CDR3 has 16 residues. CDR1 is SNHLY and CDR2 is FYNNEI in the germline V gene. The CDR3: CASSLGTGLRTDTQYF. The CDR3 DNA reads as TGTGCCAGCAGCCTGGGGACAGGCCTACGGACAGATACGCAGTATTTT.

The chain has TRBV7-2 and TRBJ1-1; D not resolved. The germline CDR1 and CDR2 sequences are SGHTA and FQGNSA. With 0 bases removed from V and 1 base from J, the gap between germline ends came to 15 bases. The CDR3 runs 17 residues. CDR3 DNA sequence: TGTGCCAGCAGCTTAGCGCCTCTAGGCCGACCGAACACTGAAGCTTTCTTT. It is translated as CASSLAPLGRPNTEAFF.

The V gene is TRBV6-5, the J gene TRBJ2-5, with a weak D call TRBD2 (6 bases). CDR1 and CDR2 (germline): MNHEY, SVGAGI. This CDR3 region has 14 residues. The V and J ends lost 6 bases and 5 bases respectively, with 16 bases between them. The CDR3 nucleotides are TGTGCCAGCAGCAAAGGGACTCTGGGGGAGACCCAGTACTTC. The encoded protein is CASSKGTLGETQYF.

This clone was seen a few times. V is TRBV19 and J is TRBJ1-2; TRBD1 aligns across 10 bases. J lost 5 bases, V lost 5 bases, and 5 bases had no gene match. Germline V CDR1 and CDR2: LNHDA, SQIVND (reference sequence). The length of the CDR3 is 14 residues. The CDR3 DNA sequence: TGTGCCAGTAGTGGGGGACAGGGGACATATGGCTACACCTTC. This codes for CASSGGQGTYGYTF.

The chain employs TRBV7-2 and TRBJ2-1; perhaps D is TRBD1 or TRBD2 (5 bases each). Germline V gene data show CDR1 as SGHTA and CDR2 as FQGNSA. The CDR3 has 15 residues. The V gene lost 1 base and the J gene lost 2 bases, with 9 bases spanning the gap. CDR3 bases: TGTGCCAGCAGCTTAGTGGGGGATACCTACAATGAGCAGTTCTTC. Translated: CASSLVGDTYNEQFF.

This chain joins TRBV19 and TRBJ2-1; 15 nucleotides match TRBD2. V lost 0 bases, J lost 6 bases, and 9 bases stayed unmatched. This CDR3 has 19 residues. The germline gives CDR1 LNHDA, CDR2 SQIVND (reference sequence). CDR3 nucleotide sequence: TGTGCCAGTAGTATAGATCATGGGACTAGCGGGGGGTATCGCAATGAGCAGTTCTTC. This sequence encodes CASSIDHGTSGGYRNEQFF.

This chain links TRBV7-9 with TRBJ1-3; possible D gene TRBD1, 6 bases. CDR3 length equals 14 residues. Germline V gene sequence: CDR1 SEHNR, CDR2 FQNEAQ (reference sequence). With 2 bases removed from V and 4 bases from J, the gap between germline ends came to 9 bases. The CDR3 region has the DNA TGTGCCAGCAGCTTATTGGGGGCCGGAAACACCATATATTTT. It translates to CASSLLGAGNTIYF.

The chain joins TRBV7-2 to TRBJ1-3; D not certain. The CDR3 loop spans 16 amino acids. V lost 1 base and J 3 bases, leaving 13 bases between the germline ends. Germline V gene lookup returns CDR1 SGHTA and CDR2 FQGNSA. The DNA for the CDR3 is TGTGCCAGCAGCTTAGGGATCTCCACCGTTGGAAACACCATATATTTT. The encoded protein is CASSLGISTVGNTIYF.